Below are 29 T cell receptor beta chains sequenced from a single sample in a study (dated by TCRdb to the mid-2010s). The library was built by means of 5' RACE. Sequencing took place on an Illumina MiSeq. TCRdb itself trimmed the public reads at Q25 with fastp, ran MiXCR and retained productive beta chains. Entries that share a CDR3 protein sequence are merged under the most common genes and DNA. The sample table lists a few thousand distinct CDR3 sequences, about 60% of them with a count of one. The ten largest account for over 10% of the sample. The material sequenced was naive CD4+ T cells sorted from blood. What this sample's cell subset or site label stands for: naive CD4+ T cells, CD4+CD45RA+CD25-. These TCRs come from a female donor with breast cancer.

A few counts support this clonotype. This chain connects TRBV6-2 or TRBV6-3 to TRBJ2-1, with D perhaps TRBD2 (5 bases). This CDR3 is built from 14 residues. The V end lost 5 bases, the J end lost 3 bases, and 11 bases lay between the germline ends. Germline loops: CDR1 MNHEY, CDR2 SVGEGT. The CDR3 DNA is TGTGCCAGCAGTGGAGGTGTAGTCTACAATGAGCAGTTCTTC. Its translation: CASSGGVVYNEQFF.

This chain uses TRBV5-1 with TRBJ2-1; no reliable D call. The CDR3 covers 13 residues. Deletions cut 0 bases from V and 2 bases from J, with 3 bases between. Germline assignment: CDR1 SGHRS and CDR2 YFSETQ. DNA of the CDR3: TGCGCCAGCAGCTTGGAGGCCTACAATGAGCAGTTCTTC. It codes for CASSLEAYNEQFF.

J is TRBJ2-1 and V is TRBV27; 10 nucleotides match TRBD2. The CDR3 runs 17 residues. CDR1 and CDR2 from the germline V gene are MNHEY and SMNVEV (reference sequence). V lost 4 bases to trimming and J lost 13 bases; unmatched junction nucleotides: 19. CDR3 coding DNA: TGTGCCAGCAGTTCACCCGAGACTAGCGGGTTTCCCGGTCCCCAGTTCTTC. Protein: CASSSPETSGFPGPQFF.

This rearrangement joins TRBV4-2 to TRBJ2-7, with TRBD1 matching over 9 bases. CDR1 and CDR2 from the germline V gene are LGHNA and YNFKEQ. The CDR3 sequence is 14 residues long. The CDR3 bases are TGCGCCAGCAGCCGCCGGGACAGGGACTACGAGCAGTACGTC. Translating it yields CASSRRDRDYEQYV.

The chain carries TRBV20-1 and TRBJ2-3, with 7 positions matching TRBD2. CDR1 and CDR2 from the germline V gene are DFQATT and SNEGSKA (reference sequence). Trimming at V came to 6 bases and at J to 3 bases, leaving 3 bases not matched to a gene. The CDR3 is 12 residues long. For the CDR3, the DNA is TGCAGTGCAAAGGGACTAACAGATACGCAGTATTTT. This translates into CSAKGLTDTQYF.

This clonotype was seen only a few times. DNA for the CDR3: TGCAGCTATCGCGGGAGTAGCTCCTACAATGAGCAGTTCTTC. Translation gives CSYRGSSSYNEQFF. V is TRBV29-1 and J is TRBJ2-1; TRBD2 matches 7 bases. The CDR3 runs to 14 residues. V dropped 8 bases and J dropped 0; count of bases not matched to a gene: 7. Per germline, CDR1 SQVTM and CDR2 ANQGSEA.

The V gene is TRBV6-2 or TRBV6-3, the J gene TRBJ2-5; perhaps D is TRBD1 or TRBD2 (5 bases each). Trimming took 6 bases from V and 2 from J, leaving 19 bases between them. The germline gives CDR1 MNHEY, CDR2 SVGEGT. The CDR3 has 16 amino acids. CDR3 DNA: TGTGCCAGCAGCAACCCTAGGAGTGGGGGACAAGAGACCCAGTACTTC. Amino acids: CASSNPRSGGQETQYF.

This clonotype was observed a handful of times. The gene calls are TRBV9 and TRBJ1-5, with D possibly matching TRBD1 (5 bases). V was cut by 4 bases and J by 5 bases, with 10 bases left in between. The CDR3 consists of 13 residues. Germline V gene sequence: CDR1 SGDLS, CDR2 YYNGEE. CDR3 in amino acids: CASSRDSYQPQHF. CDR3 in DNA: TGTGCCAGCAGCCGAGACAGCTATCAGCCCCAGCATTTT.

V gene TRBV20-1 combines with J gene TRBJ2-1; the D gene is possibly TRBD2 (7 bases). The V end was cut by 1 base, the J end by 4 bases, with 26 bases between. From germline, CDR1 is DFQATT and CDR2 SNEGSKA (reference sequence). The CDR3 loop spans 19 amino acids. CDR3 nucleotide sequence: TGCAGTGCTAGAGTACCCCACGTGGGGGGGCCAAAAAATTACAATGAGCAGTTCTTC. Encoded protein: CSARVPHVGGPKNYNEQFF.

The J gene is TRBJ2-7, the V gene TRBV4-2; TRBD2 matches 10 bases. The CDR3 runs to 15 residues. In germline, CDR1 is LGHNA, CDR2 YNFKEQ. Losses at the gene ends were 1 base for V and 3 bases for J; bases not matched to a gene: 3. The CDR3: CASSQGTSGIYEQYF. The DNA for the CDR3 is TGTGCCAGCAGCCAAGGAACTAGCGGGATCTACGAGCAGTACTTC.

Concerning this clonotype: The junction differs from germline at one of its ends, possibly a read error. This chain uses TRBV4-2 with TRBJ2-5, with 7 bases aligning to TRBD2. The CDR3 sequence is 15 residues long. Germline values: CDR1 LGHNA, CDR2 YNFKEQ. The CDR3: CASSQDPQREEAQYF. The CDR3 coding sequence is TGTGCCAGCAGCCAAGATCCCCAGCGGGAAGAGGCCCAGTACTTC.

Worth noting for this clonotype: A read error may explain this, as a much larger clone is one base away. V usage is TRBV20-1 and J usage is TRBJ2-3; 8 nucleotides agree with TRBD2. With 4 bases clipped from V and 6 bases from J, the junction kept 15 bases outside the gene matches. CDR3 length: 16 residues. CDR1 and CDR2 from the germline V gene are DFQATT and SNEGSKA (reference sequence). The CDR3 DNA sequence: TGCAGTGCTACTCCCGGGGCTAGCGGGTTGTCGGATACGCAGTATTTT. Translating it yields CSATPGASGLSDTQYF.

V is TRBV5-1 and J is TRBJ1-1; 10 positions match TRBD1. V shed 4 bases, J shed 2 bases, and the junction held 5 bases outside the gene matches. The CDR3 runs 15 residues. The germline gives CDR1 SGHRS, CDR2 YFSETQ. The CDR3 loop is CASSRRTGGNTEAFF. The DNA for the CDR3 is TGCGCCAGCAGCCGTCGGACAGGGGGAAACACTGAAGCTTTCTTT.

The chain is built from TRBV6-5 and TRBJ2-1, with no clear D. The CDR3 contains 16 residues. Germline V gene data show CDR1 as MNHEY and CDR2 as SVGAGI. The V end was cut by 2 bases, the J end by 2 bases, with 13 bases between. The CDR3 sequence: CASSYTKRFPYNEQFF. CDR3 bases: TGTGCCAGCAGTTACACCAAACGGTTTCCCTACAATGAGCAGTTCTTC.

The chain links TRBV6-1 to TRBJ1-5; maybe TRBD1 (5 bases). With 1 base removed from V and 6 bases from J, the gap between germline ends came to 13 bases. This CDR3 contains 15 residues. The germline CDR1 and CDR2 sequences are MNHNS and SASEGT. CDR3 DNA: TGTGCCAGCAGTGAAGTACTAGGGGCAGGTCAGCCCCAGCATTTT. As protein: CASSEVLGAGQPQHF.

This clonotype appeared a few times. The V call is TRBV24-1, the J call TRBJ2-3; D is undetermined. CDR1 is KGHDR, CDR2 SFDVKD, per germline. The CDR3 runs 16 residues. Trimming took off 2 bases at V and 3 bases at J, with 14 bases between the two ends. CDR3 nucleotides: TGTGCCACCAGTGATTCCTCACCCGGAAGGACAGATACGCAGTATTTT. This codes for CATSDSSPGRTDTQYF.

This clonotype was found a few times. The V call is TRBV7-2, the J call TRBJ2-2; D remains ambiguous. Germline CDR1 reads SGHTA; CDR2 reads FQGNSA. V lost 2 bases and J lost 6, with 7 bases in between. The CDR3 sequence is 13 residues long. CDR3 region: CASSLWGPGELFF. The CDR3 region has the DNA TGTGCCAGCAGCTTATGGGGTCCCGGGGAGCTGTTTTTT. Full variable domain (missing parts from reference TRBV7-2 and TRBJ2-2): GAGVSQSPSNKVTEKGKDVELRCDPISGHTALYWYRQSLGQGLEFLIYFQGNSAPDKSGLPSDRFSAERTGGSVSTLTIQRTQQEDSAVYLCASSLWGPGELFFGEGSRLTVL.

The chain uses TRBV10-3 and TRBJ2-5; D gene unclear. The CDR3 length is 13 residues. The germline V and J ends were trimmed by 3 bases and 4 bases, with 9 bases remaining between them. Germline V gives CDR1 ENHRY, CDR2 SYGVKD. The CDR3 bases are TGTGCCATCAGTGAAGGGCCGGGAGAGACCCAGTACTTC. Protein sequence: CAISEGPGETQYF.

The J gene is TRBJ2-1, the V gene TRBV20-1, with TRBD2 matching 7 bases. Germline values: CDR1 DFQATT, CDR2 SNEGSKA (reference sequence). J gave up 0 bases and V 6 bases, and 14 bases lay outside the gene matches. The CDR3 length is 17 residues. CDR3 region: CSARGLADWSSYNEQFF. The DNA of the CDR3 is TGCAGTGCCCGAGGGCTAGCGGATTGGAGCTCCTACAATGAGCAGTTCTTC.

V gene TRBV5-1 combines with J gene TRBJ1-1; D is uncertain. Germline loops: CDR1 SGHRS, CDR2 YFSETQ. The germline V and J ends were trimmed by 0 bases and 4 bases, with 10 bases remaining between them. The CDR3 has 14 amino acids. In DNA form, the CDR3 reads TGCGCCAGCAGCTTGGTGGGGTCGGGCACTGAAGCTTTCTTT. Amino acids: CASSLVGSGTEAFF.

A few counts support this clonotype. This chain uses TRBV7-2 with TRBJ2-7; D possibly corresponds to TRBD2 (6 bases). The germline CDR1 and CDR2 sequences are SGHTA and FQGNSA. The ends were cut back, 5 bases at V and 4 bases at J, with 12 bases in the middle. This CDR3 is built from 13 residues. The CDR3 nucleotides read TGTGCCAGCAGCCTTAGCGGAGGATACGAGCAGTACGTC. It translates to CASSLSGGYEQYV.

This clonotype was detected only a few times. The chain combines TRBV11-3 with TRBJ1-1; D remains ambiguous. The germline V and J ends were trimmed by 1 base and 5 bases, with 8 bases remaining between them. Germline V CDR1 and CDR2: SGHNT, YENEEA. The CDR3 has 13 amino acids. The DNA for the CDR3 is TGTGCCAGCAGCTTAGGACCGATGACTGAAGCTTTCTTT. Protein product: CASSLGPMTEAFF.

The table lists this clonotype with a count of one. J is TRBJ2-3 and V is TRBV6-2 or TRBV6-3; 7 bases are a match to TRBD1. CDR3 size: 14 residues. The germline CDR1 and CDR2 sequences are MNHEY and SVGEGT. Trimming cost V 7 bases and J 5 bases; bases outside gene matches: 9. The CDR3 is CASTDREPRDTQYF. CDR3 in DNA: TGTGCCAGCACCGACAGGGAGCCAAGAGATACGCAGTATTTT.

The chain couples TRBV5-1 to TRBJ2-2; no definite D call. V was shortened by 5 bases and J by 6 bases, with 8 bases between the two germline ends. Germline CDR1 SGHRS, CDR2 YFSETQ. The CDR3 loop spans 12 amino acids. For the CDR3, the DNA is TGCGCCAGCAGTTGGTCCTCCGGGGAGCTGTTTTTT. Residues: CASSWSSGELFF.

The rearrangement uses TRBV9 and TRBJ2-1; D is ambiguous. Germline V CDR1 and CDR2: SGDLS, YYNGEE. V was clipped by 3 bases and J by 8 bases, with 12 bases between them. The CDR3 consists of 13 residues. DNA for the CDR3: TGTGCCAGCAGCGCCTCCCCTATGCATGAGCAGTTCTTC. Residues: CASSASPMHEQFF.

This clonotype was picked up a small number of times. The V and J genes are TRBV27 and TRBJ1-4; D might be TRBD1 (5 bases). The CDR3 contains 16 residues. The germline V gene has CDR1 MNHEY and CDR2 SMNVEV (reference sequence). Trimming removed 2 bases at V and 2 bases at J, with 12 bases between. The CDR3 sequence is CASSLTGFMTNEKLFF. The CDR3 DNA sequence: TGTGCCAGCAGTTTAACAGGTTTTATGACTAATGAAAAACTGTTTTTT.

V is TRBV4-1 and J is TRBJ1-2; a weak D match, TRBD1 (6 bases). Germline CDR1 is MGHRA and CDR2 is YSYEKL. V was cut by 3 bases and J by 5 bases, with 16 bases left in between. This CDR3 spans 15 amino acids. The CDR3 nucleotides read TGCGCCAGCAGCCATGGGGGCGCTGGGGCATATGGCTACACCTTC. Translation: CASSHGGAGAYGYTF.

This chain joins TRBV15 and TRBJ1-1, with unresolved D. The CDR3 spans 14 residues. CDR1 LNHNV and CDR2 YYDKDF come from the germline V gene (reference sequence). With 3 bases removed from V and 0 bases from J, the gap between germline ends came to 8 bases. The CDR3 DNA reads as TGTGCCACCAGCAGGCCCCTGATGAACACTGAAGCTTTCTTT. This sequence encodes CATSRPLMNTEAFF.

This chain connects TRBV6-2 or TRBV6-3 to TRBJ1-5, with D hard to call. Deletions cut 6 bases from V and 1 base from J, with 7 bases between. In germline, CDR1 is MNHEY, CDR2 SVGEGT. This CDR3 has 13 residues. CDR3 in amino acids: CASRERSNQPQHF. For the CDR3, the DNA is TGTGCCAGCAGAGAACGGAGCAATCAGCCCCAGCATTTT.